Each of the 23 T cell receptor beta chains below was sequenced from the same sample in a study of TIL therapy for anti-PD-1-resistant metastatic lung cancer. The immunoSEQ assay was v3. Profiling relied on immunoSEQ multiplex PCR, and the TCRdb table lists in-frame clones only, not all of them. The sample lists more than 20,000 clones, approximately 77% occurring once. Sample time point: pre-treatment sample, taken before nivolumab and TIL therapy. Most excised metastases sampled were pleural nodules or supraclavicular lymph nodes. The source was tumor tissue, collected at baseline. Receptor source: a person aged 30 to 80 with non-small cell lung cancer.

The CDR3 is CASSLIASGGAAGELFF. CDR3 DNA: TGTGCCAGCAGCTTGATCGCTAGCGGGGGGGCAGCCGGGGAGCTGTTTTTT. The chain employs TRBV5-5 and TRBJ2-2; 12 bases are shared with TRBD2. Germline trimming cut 1 base from V and 6 bases from J; bases unmatched to any gene: 7. This CDR3 is built from 17 residues. Germline values: CDR1 SGHKS, CDR2 YYEKEE (reference sequence).

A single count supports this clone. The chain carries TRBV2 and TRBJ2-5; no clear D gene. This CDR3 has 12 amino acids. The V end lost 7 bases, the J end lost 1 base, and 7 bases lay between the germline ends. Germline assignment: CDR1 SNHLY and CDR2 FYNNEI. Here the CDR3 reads CASKRSQETQYF. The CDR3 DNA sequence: TGTGCCAGCAAACGATCCCAAGAGACCCAGTACTTC.

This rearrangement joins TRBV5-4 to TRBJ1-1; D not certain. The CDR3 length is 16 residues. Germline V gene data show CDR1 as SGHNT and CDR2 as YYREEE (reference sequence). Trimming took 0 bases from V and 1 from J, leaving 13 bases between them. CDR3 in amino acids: CASSLGQELRNTEAFF. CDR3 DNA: TGTGCCAGCAGCTTGGGCCAGGAGCTCCGGAACACTGAAGCTTTCTTT.

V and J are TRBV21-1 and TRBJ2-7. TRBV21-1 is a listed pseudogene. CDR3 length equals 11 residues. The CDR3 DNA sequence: TGTGCCAGCAGCAAAGACTACGAGCAGTACTTC. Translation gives CASSKDYEQYF.

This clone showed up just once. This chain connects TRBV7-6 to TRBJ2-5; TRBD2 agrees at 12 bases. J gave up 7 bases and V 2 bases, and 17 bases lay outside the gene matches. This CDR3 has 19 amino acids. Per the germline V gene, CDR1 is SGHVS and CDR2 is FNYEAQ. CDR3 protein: CASSLSTSGGPAQSGTQYF. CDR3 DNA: TGTGCCAGCAGCTTAAGTACTAGCGGGGGGCCCGCCCAGTCAGGGACCCAGTACTTC.

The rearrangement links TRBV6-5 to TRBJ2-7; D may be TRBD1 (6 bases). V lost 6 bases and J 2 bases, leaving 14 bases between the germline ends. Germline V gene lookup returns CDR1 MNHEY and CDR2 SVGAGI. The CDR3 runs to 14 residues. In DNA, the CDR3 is TGTGCCAGCAGACCTAGACAGGCGGCCTACGAGCAGTACTTC. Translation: CASRPRQAAYEQYF.

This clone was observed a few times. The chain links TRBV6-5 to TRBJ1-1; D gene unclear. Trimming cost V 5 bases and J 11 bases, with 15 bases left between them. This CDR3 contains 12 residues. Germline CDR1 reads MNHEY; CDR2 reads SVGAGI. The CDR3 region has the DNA TGTGCCAGCAGTCCGATTGGTAGGAATGCTTTCTTT. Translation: CASSPIGRNAFF.

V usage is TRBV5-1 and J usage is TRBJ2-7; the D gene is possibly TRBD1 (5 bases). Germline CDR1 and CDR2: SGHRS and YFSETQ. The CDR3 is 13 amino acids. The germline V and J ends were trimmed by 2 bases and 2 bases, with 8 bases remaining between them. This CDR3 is CASSFDSTYEQYF. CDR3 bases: TGCGCCAGCAGCTTTGACAGTACCTACGAGCAGTACTTC.

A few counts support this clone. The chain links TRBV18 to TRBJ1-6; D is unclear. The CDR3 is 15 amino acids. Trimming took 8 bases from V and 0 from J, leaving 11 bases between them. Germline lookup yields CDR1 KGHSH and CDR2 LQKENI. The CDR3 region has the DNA TGTGCCAGCCAGGACGATAGCTCCTATAATTCACCCCTCCACTTT. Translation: CASQDDSSYNSPLHF.

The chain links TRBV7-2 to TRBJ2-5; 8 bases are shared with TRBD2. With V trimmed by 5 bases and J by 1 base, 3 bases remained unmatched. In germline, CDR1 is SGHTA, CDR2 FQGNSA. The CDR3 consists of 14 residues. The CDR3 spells CASSQTSGQETQYF. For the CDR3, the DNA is TGTGCCAGCAGCCAAACTAGCGGCCAAGAGACCCAGTACTTC.

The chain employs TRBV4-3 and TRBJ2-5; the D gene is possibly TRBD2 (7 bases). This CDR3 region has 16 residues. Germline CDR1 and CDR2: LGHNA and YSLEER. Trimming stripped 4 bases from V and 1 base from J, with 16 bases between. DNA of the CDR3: TGCGCCAGCAGCCCTGGAGGCGGGGGCCTCCAAGAGACCCAGTACTTC. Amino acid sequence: CASSPGGGGLQETQYF.

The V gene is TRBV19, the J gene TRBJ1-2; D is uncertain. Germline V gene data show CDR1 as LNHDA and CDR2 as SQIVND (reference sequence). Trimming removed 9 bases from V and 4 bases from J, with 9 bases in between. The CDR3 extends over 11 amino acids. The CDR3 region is CASLGPYGYTF. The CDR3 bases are TGTGCCAGCCTCGGGCCCTATGGCTACACCTTC.

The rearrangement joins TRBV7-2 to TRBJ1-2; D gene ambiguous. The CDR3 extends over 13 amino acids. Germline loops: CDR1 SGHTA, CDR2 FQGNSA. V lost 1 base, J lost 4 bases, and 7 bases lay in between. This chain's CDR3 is CASSLGGGYGYTF. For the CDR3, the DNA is TGTGCCAGCAGCTTAGGGGGAGGCTATGGCTACACCTTC.

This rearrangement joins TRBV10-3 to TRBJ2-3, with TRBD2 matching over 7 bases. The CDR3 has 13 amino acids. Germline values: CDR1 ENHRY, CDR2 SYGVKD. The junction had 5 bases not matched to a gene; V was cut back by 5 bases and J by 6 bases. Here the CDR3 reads CAISPGLSDTQYF. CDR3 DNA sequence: TGTGCCATCAGTCCGGGACTATCCGATACGCAGTATTTT.

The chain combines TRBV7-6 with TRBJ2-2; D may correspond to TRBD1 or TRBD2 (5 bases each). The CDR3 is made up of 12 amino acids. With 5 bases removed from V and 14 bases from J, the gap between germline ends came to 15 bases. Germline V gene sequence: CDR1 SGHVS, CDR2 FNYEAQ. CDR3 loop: CASSRAEGRLFF. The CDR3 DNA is TGTGCCAGCAGCCGAGCTGAGGGGAGACTGTTTTTT.

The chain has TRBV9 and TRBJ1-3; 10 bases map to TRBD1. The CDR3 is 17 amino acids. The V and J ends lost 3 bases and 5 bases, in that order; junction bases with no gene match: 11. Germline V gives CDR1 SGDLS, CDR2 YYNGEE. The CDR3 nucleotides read TGTGCCAGCAGCGCTGACCCCGGGACAGGGGCTAGAAACACCATATATTTT. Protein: CASSADPGTGARNTIYF. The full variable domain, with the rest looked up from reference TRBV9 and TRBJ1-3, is DSGVTQTPKHLITATGQRVTLRCSPRSGDLSVYWYQQSLDQGLQFLIQYYNGEERAKGNILERFSAQQFPDLHSELNLSSLELGDSALYFCASSADPGTGARNTIYFGEGSWLTVV.

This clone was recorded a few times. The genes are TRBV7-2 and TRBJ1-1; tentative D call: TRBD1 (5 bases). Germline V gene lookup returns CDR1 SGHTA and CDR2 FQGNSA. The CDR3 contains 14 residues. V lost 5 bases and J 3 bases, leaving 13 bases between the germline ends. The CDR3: CASSPQVGDTEAFF. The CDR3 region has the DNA TGTGCCAGCAGCCCTCAAGTGGGGGACACTGAAGCTTTCTTT.

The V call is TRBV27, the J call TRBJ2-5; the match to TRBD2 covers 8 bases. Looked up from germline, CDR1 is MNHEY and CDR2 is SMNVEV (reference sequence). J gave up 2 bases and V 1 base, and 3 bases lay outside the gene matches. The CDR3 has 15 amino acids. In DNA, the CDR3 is TGTGCCAGCAGTTTATTTTTAGCGGGACAAGAGACCCAGTACTTC. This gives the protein CASSLFLAGQETQYF.

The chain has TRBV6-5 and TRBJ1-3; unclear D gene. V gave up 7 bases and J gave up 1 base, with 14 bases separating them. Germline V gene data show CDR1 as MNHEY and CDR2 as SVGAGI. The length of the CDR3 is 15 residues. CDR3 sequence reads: CASKAQELSGNTIYF. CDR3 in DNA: TGTGCCAGCAAGGCGCAGGAATTGTCTGGAAACACCATATATTTT.

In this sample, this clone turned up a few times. DNA for the CDR3: TGCGCCAGCAGCCAGAGAATTCCCGGGACAGGGAGGGAGACCCAGTACTTC. It yields the protein CASSQRIPGTGRETQYF. The chain has TRBV4-1 and TRBJ2-5; 9 nucleotides match TRBD1. V dropped 3 bases and J dropped 5; count of bases not matched to a gene: 13. This CDR3 contains 17 residues. Germline-derived CDR1 and CDR2 are MGHRA and YSYEKL.

CDR3 residues: CASSLPRGQGRNEQFF. The CDR3, as DNA: TGTGCCAGCAGCCTCCCCCGGGGACAGGGTAGAAATGAGCAGTTCTTC. The genes are TRBV7-3 and TRBJ2-1; TRBD1 aligns across 9 bases. V lost 5 bases, J lost 7 bases, and 12 bases stayed unmatched. Germline V gene lookup returns CDR1 SGHTA and CDR2 FQGTGA. CDR3 length: 16 amino acids.

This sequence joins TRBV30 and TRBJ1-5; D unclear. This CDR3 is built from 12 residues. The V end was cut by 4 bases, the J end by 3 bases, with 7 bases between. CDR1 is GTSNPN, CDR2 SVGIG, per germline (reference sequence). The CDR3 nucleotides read TGTGCCTGGACCCAGAACAATCAGCCCCAGCATTTT. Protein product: CAWTQNNQPQHF.

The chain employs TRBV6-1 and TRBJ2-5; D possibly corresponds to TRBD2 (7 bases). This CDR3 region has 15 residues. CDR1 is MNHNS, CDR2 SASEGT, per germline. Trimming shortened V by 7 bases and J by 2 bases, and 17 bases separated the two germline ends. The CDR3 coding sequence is TGTGCCAGCACCTGGGAGGGGGGACCGCAAGAGACCCAGTACTTC. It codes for CASTWEGGPQETQYF.